The following is a T cell receptor beta chain sequence with its context. The target antigen is unknown. The entry originates in a study of OX40 agonist ivuxolimab in advanced cancers. Study-wide findings and caveats: The study found that CD8+ T cells averaged more expanded clones than CD4+. Clonal expansion by week 6 occurred in CD4+ and CD8+ blood T cells (at 0.1 to 3.0 mg/kg).

The data were produced by immunoSEQ multiplex PCR, yet TCRdb's version contains in-frame clones alone and is incomplete. Of 80,000 to 130,000 clones listed, 90% were seen once; the top ten hold 0.31%. From germline, CDR1 is SGDLS and CDR2 YYNGEE. The length of the CDR3 is 18 residues. With 1 base removed from V and 0 bases from J, the gap between germline ends came to 17 bases. The sample in question was CD4+ or CD8+ T cells sorted from blood, obtained in a trial of the OX40 agonist ivuxolimab. The J gene is TRBJ2-1, the V gene TRBV9; the D gene is possibly TRBD2 (6 bases). This sequence was found in an adult with an advanced solid tumor such as melanoma, head and neck, liver or kidney cancer. The CDR3 nucleotides read TGTGCCAGCAGCGTAACCCCTGGAGCGGGTGCCTCCTACAATGAGCAGTTCTTC. Its translation is CASSVTPGAGASYNEQFF.